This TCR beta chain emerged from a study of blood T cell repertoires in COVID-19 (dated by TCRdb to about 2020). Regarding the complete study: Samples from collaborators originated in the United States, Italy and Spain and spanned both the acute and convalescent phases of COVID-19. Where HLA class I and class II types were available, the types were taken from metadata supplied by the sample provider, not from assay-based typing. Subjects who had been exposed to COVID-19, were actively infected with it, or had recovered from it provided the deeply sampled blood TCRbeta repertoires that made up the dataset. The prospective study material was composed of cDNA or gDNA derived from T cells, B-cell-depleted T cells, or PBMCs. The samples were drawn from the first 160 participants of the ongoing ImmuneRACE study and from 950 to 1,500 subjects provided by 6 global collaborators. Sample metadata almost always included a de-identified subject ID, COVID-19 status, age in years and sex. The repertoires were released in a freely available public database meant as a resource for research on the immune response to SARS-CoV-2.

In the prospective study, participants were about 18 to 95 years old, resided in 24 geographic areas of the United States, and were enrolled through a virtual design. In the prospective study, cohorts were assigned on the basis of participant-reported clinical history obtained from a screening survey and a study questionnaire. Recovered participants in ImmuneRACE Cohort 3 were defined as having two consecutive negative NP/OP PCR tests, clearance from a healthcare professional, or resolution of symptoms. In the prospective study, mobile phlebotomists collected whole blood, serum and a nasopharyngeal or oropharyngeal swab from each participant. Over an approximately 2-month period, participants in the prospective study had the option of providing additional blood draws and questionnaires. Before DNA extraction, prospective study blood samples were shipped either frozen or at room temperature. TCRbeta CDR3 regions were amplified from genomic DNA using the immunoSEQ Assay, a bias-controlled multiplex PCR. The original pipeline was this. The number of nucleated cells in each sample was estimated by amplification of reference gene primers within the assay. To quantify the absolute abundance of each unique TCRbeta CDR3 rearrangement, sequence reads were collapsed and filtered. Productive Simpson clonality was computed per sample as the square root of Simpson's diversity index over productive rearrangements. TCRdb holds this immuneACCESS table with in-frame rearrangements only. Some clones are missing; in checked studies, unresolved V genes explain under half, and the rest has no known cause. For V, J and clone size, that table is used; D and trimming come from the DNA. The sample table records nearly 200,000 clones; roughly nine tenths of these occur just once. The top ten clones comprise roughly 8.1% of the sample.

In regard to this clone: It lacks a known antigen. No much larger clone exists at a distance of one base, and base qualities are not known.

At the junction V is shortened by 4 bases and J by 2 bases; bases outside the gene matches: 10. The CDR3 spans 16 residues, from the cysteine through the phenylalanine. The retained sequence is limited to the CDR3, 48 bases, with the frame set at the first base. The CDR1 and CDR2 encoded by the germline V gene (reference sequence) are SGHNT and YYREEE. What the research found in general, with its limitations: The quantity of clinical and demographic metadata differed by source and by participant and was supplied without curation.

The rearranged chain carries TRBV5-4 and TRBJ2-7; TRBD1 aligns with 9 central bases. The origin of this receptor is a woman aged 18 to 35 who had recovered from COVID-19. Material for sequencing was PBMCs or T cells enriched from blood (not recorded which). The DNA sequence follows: TGTGCCAGCAGCCGAACGGGACAGGGCTTAGCCTACGAGCAGTACTTC. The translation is CASSRTGQGLAYEQYF.